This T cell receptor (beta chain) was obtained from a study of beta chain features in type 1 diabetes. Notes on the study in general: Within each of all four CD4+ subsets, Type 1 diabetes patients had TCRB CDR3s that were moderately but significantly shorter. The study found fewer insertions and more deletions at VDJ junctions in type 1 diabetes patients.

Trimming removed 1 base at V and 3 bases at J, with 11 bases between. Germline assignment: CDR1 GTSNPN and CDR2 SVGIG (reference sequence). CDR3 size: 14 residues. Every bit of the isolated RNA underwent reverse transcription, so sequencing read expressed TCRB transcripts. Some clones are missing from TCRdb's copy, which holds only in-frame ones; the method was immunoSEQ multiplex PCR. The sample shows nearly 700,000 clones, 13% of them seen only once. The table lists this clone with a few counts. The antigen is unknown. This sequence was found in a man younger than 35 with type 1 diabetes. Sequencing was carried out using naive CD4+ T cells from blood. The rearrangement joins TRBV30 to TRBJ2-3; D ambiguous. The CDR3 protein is CAWSGSAGTDTQYF. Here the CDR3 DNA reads TGTGCCTGGAGTGGATCCGCTGGGACAGATACGCAGTATTTT.